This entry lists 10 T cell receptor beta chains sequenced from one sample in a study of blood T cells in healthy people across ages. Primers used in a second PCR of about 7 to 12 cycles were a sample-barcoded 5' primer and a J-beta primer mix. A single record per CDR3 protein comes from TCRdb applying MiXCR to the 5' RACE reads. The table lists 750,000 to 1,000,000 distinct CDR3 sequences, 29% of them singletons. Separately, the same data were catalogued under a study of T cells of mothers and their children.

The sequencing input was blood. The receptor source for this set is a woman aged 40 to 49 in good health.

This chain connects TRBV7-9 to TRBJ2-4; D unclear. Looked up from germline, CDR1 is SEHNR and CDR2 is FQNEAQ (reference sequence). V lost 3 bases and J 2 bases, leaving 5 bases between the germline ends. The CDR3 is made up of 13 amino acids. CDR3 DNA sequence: TGTGCCAGCAGCTTCAAGACCAAAAACATTCAGTACTTC. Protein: CASSFKTKNIQYF. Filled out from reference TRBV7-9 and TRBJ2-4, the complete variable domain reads DTGVSQNPRHKITKRGQNVTFRCDPISEHNRLYWYRQTLGQGPEFLTYFQNEAQLEKSRLLSDRFSAERPKGSFSTLEIQRTEQGDSAMYLCASSFKTKNIQYFGAGTRLSVL.

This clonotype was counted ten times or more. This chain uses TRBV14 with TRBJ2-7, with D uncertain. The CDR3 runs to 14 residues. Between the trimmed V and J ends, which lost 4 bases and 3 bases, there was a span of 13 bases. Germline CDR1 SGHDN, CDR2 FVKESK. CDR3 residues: CASSRTGRYYEQYF. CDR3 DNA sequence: TGTGCCAGCAGCCGCACTGGACGCTACTACGAGCAGTACTTC.

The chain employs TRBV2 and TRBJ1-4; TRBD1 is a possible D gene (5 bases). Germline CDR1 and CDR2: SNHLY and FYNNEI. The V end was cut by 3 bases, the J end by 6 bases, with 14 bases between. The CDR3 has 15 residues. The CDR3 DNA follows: TGTGCCAGCAGTGACTTGGACGGGGGAGATGAAAAACTGTTTTTT. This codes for CASSDLDGGDEKLFF.

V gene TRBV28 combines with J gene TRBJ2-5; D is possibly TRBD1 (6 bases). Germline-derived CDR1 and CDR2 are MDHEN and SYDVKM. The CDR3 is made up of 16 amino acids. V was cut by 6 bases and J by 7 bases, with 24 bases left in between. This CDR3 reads CASSSPTGTLSVTQYF. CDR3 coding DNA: TGTGCCAGCAGCTCCCCGACAGGCACGTTAAGTGTGACCCAGTACTTC. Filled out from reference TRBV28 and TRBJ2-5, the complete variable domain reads DVKVTQSSRYLVKRTGEKVFLECVQDMDHENMFWYRQDPGLGLRLIYFSYDVKMKEKGDIPEGYSVSREKKERFSLILESASTNQTSMYLCASSSPTGTLSVTQYFGPGTRLLVL.

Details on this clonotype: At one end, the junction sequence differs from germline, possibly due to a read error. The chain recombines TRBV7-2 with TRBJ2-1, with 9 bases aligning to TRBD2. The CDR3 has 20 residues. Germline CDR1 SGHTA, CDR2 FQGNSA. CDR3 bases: TGTGCCAGCAGTTTAGGATCCCGAGCGGGGGGACGGAGCTCCTACAATGAGCAGTTCTTC. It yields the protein CASSLGSRAGGRSSYNEQFF.

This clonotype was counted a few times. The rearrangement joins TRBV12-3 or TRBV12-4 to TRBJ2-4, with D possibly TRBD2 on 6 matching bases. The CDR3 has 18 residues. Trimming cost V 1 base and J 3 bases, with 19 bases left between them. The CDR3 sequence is CASSLVRAPSEGKNIQYF. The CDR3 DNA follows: TGTGCCAGCAGTTTAGTCCGGGCCCCTAGCGAGGGCAAAAACATTCAGTACTTC.

CDR3 protein: CASSYVGGLHPTSSGNTIYF. In nucleotides, the CDR3 is TGTGCCAGCAGTTACGTGGGGGGATTGCACCCCACTTCCTCTGGAAACACCATATATTTT. The rearrangement joins TRBV6-5 to TRBJ1-3; possible D gene TRBD1, 5 bases. Trimming stripped 2 bases from V and 0 bases from J, with 23 bases between. This CDR3 contains 20 residues. CDR1 and CDR2 from the germline V gene are MNHEY and SVGAGI.

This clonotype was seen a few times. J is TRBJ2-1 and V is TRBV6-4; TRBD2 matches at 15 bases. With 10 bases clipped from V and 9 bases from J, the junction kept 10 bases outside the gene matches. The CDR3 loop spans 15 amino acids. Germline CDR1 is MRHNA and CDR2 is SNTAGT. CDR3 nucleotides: TGTGCCACCAGGACTAGCGGGGGGGCTATCGGTGAGCAGTTCTTC. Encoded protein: CATRTSGGAIGEQFF.

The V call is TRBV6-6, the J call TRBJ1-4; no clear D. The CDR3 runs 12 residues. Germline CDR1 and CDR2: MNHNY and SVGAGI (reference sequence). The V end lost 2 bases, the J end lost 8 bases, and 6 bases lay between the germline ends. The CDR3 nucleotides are TGTGCCAGCAGTTACGGTGGGGAAAAACTGTTTTTT. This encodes CASSYGGEKLFF.

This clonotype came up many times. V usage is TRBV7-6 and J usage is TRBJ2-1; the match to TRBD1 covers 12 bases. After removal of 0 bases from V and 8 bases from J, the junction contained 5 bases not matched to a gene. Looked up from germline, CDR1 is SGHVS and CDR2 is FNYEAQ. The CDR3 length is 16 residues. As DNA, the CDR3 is TGTGCCAGCAGCTTAGCGGGGGGACAGGGGGCCTATGAGCAGTTCTTC. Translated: CASSLAGGQGAYEQFF.